Listed here is a single T cell receptor beta chain. Its antigen is not yet known. No much larger clone exists at a distance of one base, and base qualities are not known. Sequences SQVTM (CDR1) and ANQGSEA (CDR2) are obtained from the germline V gene. Its CDR3 holds 14 amino acids, cysteine through phenylalanine. The retained sequence is limited to the CDR3, 42 bases, with the frame set at the first base. The germline V end is reduced by 4 bases and the J end by 3 bases; junction bases left unmatched: 3. The immunoSEQ Assay, a bias-controlled multiplex PCR, was used to amplify TCRbeta CDR3 regions from genomic DNA. Concerning the study's data processing: The number of nucleated cells in each sample was estimated from the amplification of reference gene primers within the assay. Sequence reads were collapsed and filtered to measure the absolute abundance of every unique TCRbeta CDR3 rearrangement. For each sample, productive Simpson clonality was calculated by taking the square root of Simpson's diversity index across productive rearrangements. Held by TCRdb, this immuneACCESS table contains in-frame sequences only and omits some clones. Under half of the omission traces to an unresolved V gene where checked; the cause of the rest is unknown. D and trimming were read from the DNA, whereas the V and J calls and clone size are those reported in that table. This sample has approximately 270,000 clones in its table, and about nine tenths of those were observed once. The ten most abundant clones make up approximately 9% of the sample.

The entry originates in a study of blood T cell repertoires in COVID-19 (dated by TCRdb to 2020 to 2022). Study-level background: Samples from collaborators originated in the United States, Italy and Spain and spanned both the acute and convalescent phases of COVID-19. The material from the prospective study consisted of cDNA or gDNA derived from T cells, B-cell-depleted T cells, or PBMCs. Subjects who had been exposed to COVID-19, were actively infected with it, or had recovered from it provided the deeply sampled blood TCRbeta repertoires that made up the dataset. The repertoires were released in a freely available public database meant as a resource for research on the immune response to SARS-CoV-2. The samples were drawn from the first 160 participants of the ongoing ImmuneRACE study and from 950 to 1,500 subjects provided by 6 global collaborators. Nearly every sample came with metadata listing a de-identified subject ID, COVID-19 status, age in years and sex. Where available, HLA class I and class II types were taken from metadata supplied by the sample provider and were not determined by assay-based typing.

Each collaborating institution followed its own protocols to collect whole blood in K2EDTA tubes. For TCRbeta analysis, collaborators shipped samples in one of three forms: frozen whole blood, isolated PBMCs, or DNA extracted from either of those sample types. Beyond this particular receptor, the publication reports: How much clinical and demographic metadata was included differed by source and by participant, and the metadata was provided uncurated.

The chain is encoded by TRBV29-1 joined to TRBJ2-2; the junction holds 9 bases that match TRBD1. The material sequenced was peripheral blood. This clonotype was obtained from a man in his forties with active or convalescent COVID-19. This receptor carries the CDR3 CSVAGTGYTGELFF. The nucleotides read TGCAGCGTTGCCGGGACAGGGTACACCGGGGAGCTGTTTTTT.